Following are 7 T cell receptor beta chains from one sample sequenced in a study of blood T cell repertoires in COVID-19. Clones were read by immunoSEQ multiplex PCR, and TCRdb kept only the in-frame ones, dropping some. The table records roughly 200,000 clones, 80% to 90% of them present only once. Sequenced: peripheral blood. All receptors come from a man in his sixties who had recovered from COVID-19.

Comment on this clone: At one end, the junction sequence differs from germline, possibly due to a read error. The chain couples TRBV14 to TRBJ1-1; the D gene is possibly TRBD1 (5 bases). The CDR3 extends over 17 amino acids. In germline, CDR1 is SGHDN, CDR2 FVKESK. The CDR3 bases are TGTGCCAGCAGCCAAGATCTGGGCAGGGCTTTGAAGACTGAAGCTTTCTTT. It is translated as CASSQDLGRALKTEAFF. The variable domain in full, completed from reference TRBV14 and TRBJ1-1, reads EAGVTQFPSHSVIEKGQTVTLRCDPISGHDNLYWYRRVMGKEIKFLLHFVKESKQDESGMPNNRFLAERTGGTYSTLKVQPAELEDSGVYFCASSQDLGRALKTEAFFGQGTRLTVV.

J is TRBJ1-5 and V is TRBV12-3 or TRBV12-4, with D perhaps TRBD1 (6 bases). Trimming pared 11 bases from V and 5 bases from J, leaving 16 bases between. The CDR3 consists of 13 residues. DNA of the CDR3: TGTGCCGGACAGACAGGACCCGATCAGCCCCAGCATTTT. Translation gives CAGQTGPDQPQHF.

This clone has a single count. The gene calls are TRBV30 and TRBJ2-6; D remains unclear. Germline values: CDR1 GTSNPN, CDR2 SVGIG (reference sequence). The CDR3 is 12 residues long. V lost 6 bases, J lost 1 base, and 4 bases lay in between. This CDR3 is CACSSGANVLTF. The CDR3 coding sequence is TGTGCCTGTTCTTCTGGGGCCAACGTCCTGACTTTC.

The chain employs TRBV2 and TRBJ2-1, with D maybe TRBD1 (5 bases). The length of the CDR3 is 18 residues. V dropped 2 bases and J dropped 4 bases, with 21 bases sitting between them. From germline, CDR1 is SNHLY and CDR2 FYNNEI. For the CDR3, the DNA is TGTGCCAGCAGTGAATATCTTGCCAGGGATAAGCTATACAATGAGCAGTTCTTC. It encodes CASSEYLARDKLYNEQFF.

This clone was counted a few times. The chain carries TRBV7-3 and TRBJ2-3, with D maybe TRBD2 (6 bases). Germline CDR1 SGHTA, CDR2 FQGTGA. CDR3 size: 14 residues. V shed 4 bases and J shed 4 bases, with 12 bases lying between them. The CDR3 protein is CASSSLAVADTQYF. In DNA, the CDR3 is TGTGCCAGCAGCTCCTTAGCGGTGGCAGATACGCAGTATTTT.

The chain uses TRBV2 and TRBJ2-1, with 9 bases aligning to TRBD2. The J segment lost 6 bases and the V segment lost 2 bases, leaving 2 bases of the junction unmatched. The CDR3 runs to 14 residues. From germline, CDR1 is SNHLY and CDR2 FYNNEI. CDR3 nucleotide sequence: TGTGCCAGCAGTGAACTAGCGGGACCCAATGAGCAGTTCTTC. Translating gives CASSELAGPNEQFF.

CDR3 amino acids: CSVAGGLISNEQFF. The CDR3 DNA reads TGCAGCGTTGCGGGCGGACTGATTTCGAATGAGCAGTTCTTC. This chain uses TRBV29-1 with TRBJ2-1; tentative D call: TRBD2 (5 bases). V dropped 4 bases and J dropped 7 bases, with 17 bases sitting between them. The germline CDR1 and CDR2 sequences are SQVTM and ANQGSEA. This CDR3 has 14 amino acids.